These 26 T cell receptor beta chains originate from one sample sequenced in a study of cytomegalovirus exposure and HLA in healthy donors. Primers for the PCR totalled 60 Vbeta and 13 Jbeta. Sequenced by immunoSEQ multiplex PCR; TCRdb stores in-frame clones only, minus some. The data hold tens of thousands of clones, with more than 60% observed a single time. What was sequenced was PBMCs. The receptors stem from a man aged 50 to 59 in good health and CMV-seropositive.

The chain carries TRBV18 and TRBJ1-1; TRBD1 agrees at 8 bases. Germline CDR1 reads KGHSH; CDR2 reads LQKENI. This CDR3 region has 15 residues. V shed 2 bases and J 5 bases; nucleotides not matched to a gene: 7. CDR3 sequence (DNA): TGTGCCAGCTCACCAACGGCAGGGGGCGAGACTGAAGCTTTCTTT. As protein: CASSPTAGGETEAFF.

This clone has just one count. V and J are TRBV11-2 and TRBJ2-2, with 7 bases that match TRBD2. The CDR3 consists of 17 residues. The V segment lost 6 bases and the J segment 6 bases; nucleotides outside the gene matches: 16. Germline values: CDR1 SGHAT, CDR2 FQNNGV. In DNA, the CDR3 is TGTGCCAGCAGAAACCCCACTAGCGCGAAGCTGGCCGGGGAGCTGTTTTTT. This encodes CASRNPTSAKLAGELFF. Variable domain in full (rest from reference TRBV11-2 and TRBJ2-2): EAGVAQSPRYKIIEKRQSVAFWCNPISGHATLYWYQQILGQGPKLLIQFQNNGVVDDSQLPKDRFSAERLKGVDSTLKIQPAKLEDSAVYLCASRNPTSAKLAGELFFGEGSRLTVL.

The rearrangement joins TRBV4-2 to TRBJ2-2; D perhaps matches TRBD2 (6 bases). Per the germline V gene, CDR1 is LGHNA and CDR2 is YNFKEQ. This CDR3 has 17 residues. V was cut by 0 bases and J by 5 bases, with 16 bases left in between. CDR3 nucleotides: TGTGCCAGCAGCCAAGAGGCGCAGGGACTTATGACCGGGGAGCTGTTTTTT. It translates to CASSQEAQGLMTGELFF.

The chain couples TRBV7-3 to TRBJ2-5; TRBD2 aligns across 13 bases. Germline V CDR1 and CDR2: SGHTA, FQGTGA. Germline trimming cut 4 bases from V and 1 base from J; bases unmatched to any gene: 6. This CDR3 has 17 residues. CDR3 sequence: CASSSGLAGVSQETQYF. The CDR3 nucleotides read TGTGCCAGCAGCTCCGGACTAGCGGGAGTTAGCCAAGAGACCCAGTACTTC.

For the CDR3, the DNA is TGTGCCAGCAGGACCCAGGAGACTAATGGCTACACCTTC. It encodes CASRTQETNGYTF. This rearrangement joins TRBV6-5 to TRBJ1-2; D call uncertain. This CDR3 is built from 13 residues. Trimming cost V 6 bases and J 6 bases, with 14 bases left between them. CDR1 MNHEY and CDR2 SVGAGI come from the germline V gene.

The chain carries TRBV19 and TRBJ2-3, with 8 bases that match TRBD2. The CDR3 totals 15 residues. V shed 7 bases and J 2 bases; nucleotides not matched to a gene: 8. Germline-derived CDR1 and CDR2 are LNHDA and SQIVND (reference sequence). In DNA form, the CDR3 reads TGTGCCAGTAAGATGAGCGGGGGCAACACAGATACGCAGTATTTT. Translating gives CASKMSGGNTDTQYF.

J is TRBJ2-1 and V is TRBV7-2; 8 bases are shared with TRBD1. CDR3 length: 16 residues. Germline values: CDR1 SGHTA, CDR2 FQGNSA. V trimming: 4 bases; J trimming: 2 bases; junction bases outside the gene matches: 7. This chain's CDR3 is CASSSMTGAAYNEQFF. CDR3 sequence (DNA): TGTGCCAGCAGCTCAATGACAGGGGCGGCCTACAATGAGCAGTTCTTC.

This clone was seen only once. This chain joins TRBV6-6 and TRBJ2-7; 11 bases match TRBD2. V dropped 5 bases and J dropped 0; count of bases not matched to a gene: 3. CDR1 and CDR2 from the germline V gene are MNHNY and SVGAGI (reference sequence). CDR3 length: 15 residues. CDR3 sequence reads: CASSGGLAVSYEQYF. The CDR3 DNA reads as TGTGCCAGCAGTGGGGGACTAGCGGTCTCCTACGAGCAGTACTTC.

This clone was seen a few times. V and J are TRBV19 and TRBJ1-5; 8 bases are shared with TRBD1. In germline, CDR1 is LNHDA, CDR2 SQIVND (reference sequence). The CDR3 spans 14 residues. Trimming removed 8 bases from V and 4 bases from J; junction bases left unmatched: 7. CDR3 sequence reads: CASDHGQGNQPQHF. The CDR3 DNA reads as TGTGCCAGTGACCATGGACAGGGAAATCAGCCCCAGCATTTT.

In its sample, this clone was seen a few times. V and J are TRBV12-5 and TRBJ2-1, with 9 bases that match TRBD2. The germline CDR1 and CDR2 sequences are LGHNT and FRNRAP. J was trimmed by 4 bases and V by 2 bases; bases with no gene match: 15. The CDR3 length is 19 residues. CDR3 sequence: CASGLHQAGGPKRYNEQFF. The CDR3 coding sequence is TGTGCTAGTGGTTTGCATCAAGCGGGAGGACCGAAACGTTACAATGAGCAGTTCTTC. Full variable domain (remainder filled in from reference TRBV12-5 and TRBJ2-1): DARVTQTPRHKVTEMGQEVTMRCQPILGHNTVFWYRQTMMQGLELLAYFRNRAPLDDSGMPKDRFSAEMPDATLATLKIQPSEPRDSAVYFCASGLHQAGGPKRYNEQFFGPGTRLTVL.

J is TRBJ2-7 and V is TRBV29-1; D is possibly TRBD1 (6 bases). This CDR3 contains 13 residues. Trimming took 5 bases from V and 3 from J, leaving 14 bases between them. CDR1 and CDR2 (germline): SQVTM, ANQGSEA. CDR3 nucleotides: TGCAGCGTTACAGGGTGGGGGAACTACGAGCAGTACTTC. Its protein is CSVTGWGNYEQYF.

V usage is TRBV6-1 and J usage is TRBJ1-4, with 8 bases aligning to TRBD1. CDR1 MNHNS and CDR2 SASEGT come from the germline V gene. The V gene end was trimmed by 6 bases and the J gene end by 7 bases; junction bases not matched to a gene: 10. This CDR3 contains 15 residues. In DNA form, the CDR3 reads TGTGCCAGCAGAGGACAGGGAGGCGCGACTGAAAAACTGTTTTTT. It yields the protein CASRGQGGATEKLFF.

As regards this clone: Other DNA sequences from this sample encode an identical CDR3 as well. J is TRBJ1-2 and V is TRBV7-8; TRBD1 might be the D (6 bases). Trimming removed 6 bases from V and 8 bases from J, with 16 bases in between. The CDR3 contains 13 residues. Germline V lookup: CDR1 SGHVS, CDR2 FQNEAQ. CDR3 loop: CASSSRTVEGYTF. CDR3 nucleotides: TGTGCCAGCAGTTCCCGGACAGTGGAGGGCTACACCTTC. The variable domain in full, with the rest retrieved from reference TRBV7-8 and TRBJ1-2, is GAGVSQSPRYKVAKRGQDVALRCDPISGHVSLFWYQQALGQGPEFLTYFQNEAQLDKSGLPSDRFFAERPEGSVSTLKIQRTQQEDSAVYLCASSSRTVEGYTFGSGTRLTVV.

The rearrangement joins TRBV30 to TRBJ2-5; possibly TRBD1 for D (5 bases). The V gene lost 1 base and the J gene lost 5 bases, with 20 bases spanning the gap. CDR1 and CDR2 from the germline V gene are GTSNPN and SVGIG (reference sequence). The CDR3 totals 16 residues. The CDR3 bases are TGTGCCTGGAGTGAAATTCCTCAAGGGGCCGGGGAGACCCAGTACTTC. Protein sequence: CAWSEIPQGAGETQYF.

The chain joins TRBV5-4 to TRBJ2-7; unclear D gene. This CDR3 has 12 residues. CDR1 is SGHNT, CDR2 YYREEE, per germline (reference sequence). V lost 3 bases to trimming and J lost 4 bases, with 8 bases between them. The CDR3 sequence is CASSSLTYEQYF. The CDR3 DNA sequence: TGTGCCAGCAGCTCCCTCACATACGAGCAGTACTTC. The full variable domain, rest sourced from reference TRBV5-4 and TRBJ2-7, is ETGVTQSPTHLIKTRGQQVTLRCSSQSGHNTVSWYQQALGQGPQFIFQYYREEENGRGNFPPRFSGLQFPNYSSELNVNALELDDSALYLCASSSLTYEQYFGPGTRLTVT.

The gene calls are TRBV4-1 and TRBJ1-5, with TRBD1 as a possible D gene (6 bases). The V and J ends lost 0 bases and 6 bases respectively, with 12 bases between them. Germline V lookup: CDR1 MGHRA, CDR2 YSYEKL. The CDR3 covers 15 residues. CDR3 residues: CASSQDSGGGQPQHF. CDR3 nucleotides: TGCGCCAGCAGCCAAGATTCGGGGGGCGGTCAGCCCCAGCATTTT.

This chain links TRBV29-1 with TRBJ2-3; the D is unclear. This CDR3 contains 8 residues. Trimming left V 7 bases short and J 6 bases short, with 2 bases between. In germline, CDR1 is SQVTM, CDR2 ANQGSEA. The CDR3 region has the DNA TGCAGCGCTGATACGCAGTATTTT. Translating it yields CSADTQYF.

The V gene is TRBV7-8, the J gene TRBJ2-5; 9 bases line up with TRBD2. Germline-derived CDR1 and CDR2 are SGHVS and FQNEAQ. J gave up 5 bases and V 6 bases, and 16 bases lay outside the gene matches. CDR3 length equals 17 residues. The CDR3, as DNA: TGTGCCAGCAGGTTTTCCATTGGGGTAGCGGGAGTTGAGACCCAGTACTTC. Its protein is CASRFSIGVAGVETQYF.

A single count supports this clone. The V and J genes are TRBV4-1 and TRBJ1-2; possible D gene TRBD1, 6 bases. Germline CDR1 reads MGHRA; CDR2 reads YSYEKL. V dropped 0 bases and J dropped 2 bases, with 10 bases sitting between them. The CDR3 consists of 15 residues. The CDR3 coding sequence is TGCGCCAGCAGCCAAGACCCCCAGGGGAACTATGGCTACACCTTC. This sequence encodes CASSQDPQGNYGYTF.

The chain recombines TRBV18 with TRBJ2-6; weak D call: TRBD1 (6 bases). V was pared by 6 bases and J by 4 bases, with 22 bases between. CDR1 and CDR2 from the germline V gene are KGHSH and LQKENI. This CDR3 is 18 amino acids long. Here the CDR3 reads CASSRDMGPLTGANVLTF. The CDR3 coding sequence is TGTGCCAGCTCCCGGGACATGGGACCTCTAACGGGGGCCAACGTCCTGACTTTC.

V and J are TRBV4-1 and TRBJ2-3, with no clear D. Per the germline V gene, CDR1 is MGHRA and CDR2 is YSYEKL. The CDR3 runs to 16 residues. Trimming removed 1 base from V and 1 base from J, with 12 bases in between. Here the CDR3 DNA reads TGCGCCAGCAGCCAAGGCGGTCGGGTTGGCACAGATACGCAGTATTTT. It codes for CASSQGGRVGTDTQYF.

The chain links TRBV27 to TRBJ1-5; 7 bases are shared with TRBD1. J lost 0 bases, V lost 6 bases, and 8 bases had no gene match. CDR1 and CDR2 from the germline V gene are MNHEY and SMNVEV (reference sequence). The CDR3 has 16 amino acids. Here the CDR3 reads CASSRGTVNSNQPQHF. CDR3 nucleotides: TGTGCCAGCAGCCGTGGGACAGTTAATAGCAATCAGCCCCAGCATTTT.

V gene TRBV10-2 combines with J gene TRBJ2-2; 16 bases map to TRBD2. The trim removed 6 bases at V and 5 bases at J, leaving 6 bases unmatched. CDR3 length: 17 amino acids. The germline CDR1 and CDR2 sequences are WSHSY and SAAADI. This CDR3 is CASRLGLAGGPTGELFF. The CDR3 region has the DNA TGCGCCAGCAGGTTGGGACTAGCGGGAGGGCCGACCGGGGAGCTGTTTTTT.

The chain couples TRBV9 to TRBJ2-3; 9 nucleotides match TRBD2. The trim removed 3 bases at V and 0 bases at J, leaving 5 bases unmatched. Germline assignment: CDR1 SGDLS and CDR2 YYNGEE. This CDR3 contains 16 residues. Here the CDR3 reads CASSGATSGSTDTQYF. CDR3 in DNA: TGTGCCAGCAGCGGGGCGACTAGCGGAAGCACAGATACGCAGTATTTT.

The chain links TRBV4-1 to TRBJ1-5; D uncertain. This CDR3 is 16 amino acids long. The V gene's germline CDR1 is MGHRA and CDR2 YSYEKL. The ends were cut back, 4 bases at V and 3 bases at J, with 16 bases in the middle. The CDR3: CASSRSPGNVNQPQHF. DNA of the CDR3: TGCGCCAGCAGCCGCTCCCCGGGAAATGTCAATCAGCCCCAGCATTTT.

This chain uses TRBV6-1 with TRBJ2-7, with 8 bases lining up with TRBD1. The CDR3 spans 13 residues. With 5 bases clipped from V and 3 bases from J, the junction kept 3 bases outside the gene matches. Germline-derived CDR1 and CDR2 are MNHNS and SASEGT. CDR3 nucleotides: TGTGCCAGCAGTCCGGGACAGGTCTACGAGCAGTACTTC. Amino acids: CASSPGQVYEQYF.